This TCR beta chain was identified during a study of T-cell reconstitution after alpha-beta-depleted transplantation in children. The sample holds a few counts of this clonotype. Antigen: not known. Study-wide findings and caveats: Surviving recipient T cells and thymic progenitors accounted for the high day-60 TCRbeta diversity observed in some patients.

A library of TCRbeta sequences, prepared with unique molecular identifiers, was generated. TCRdb called the PCR reads again in MiXCR, with one record for every CDR3 protein. The sample records 90,000 to 100,000 distinct CDR3 sequences, 23% being singletons. This CDR3 is 13 amino acids long. Trimming cost V 5 bases and J 4 bases, with 6 bases left between them. The origin of this receptor is a boy aged 2 to 9 with acute lymphoblastic leukemia, due to receive a stem cell transplant. The chain joins TRBV12-3 or TRBV12-4 to TRBJ2-6; D is ambiguous. Sequenced here: PBMCs, sampled before TCRalphabeta/CD19-depleted stem cell transplant. The CDR3 is CASSGVGANVLTF. Written as DNA, the CDR3 is TGTGCCAGCAGTGGGGTCGGGGCCAACGTCCTGACTTTC.